Described below is a single TCR beta chain sequence and its context. The antigen is unknown. Trimming cost V 4 bases and J 8 bases; bases outside gene matches: 6. The CDR3 is made up of 13 amino acids. CDR1 is SGHTA and CDR2 is FQGTGA in the germline V gene. This record belongs to a study of Ad26.COV2.S vaccination and SARS-CoV-2 variants. Using immunoSEQ multiplex PCR, the repertoire was profiled, and TCRdb retains in-frame clones only, with some absent. The profile covers some 460,000 clones, with 89% appearing a single time and over 1.5% taken by the ten largest. The study, taken as a whole, reports: Placebo recipients had lower spike-specific TCR breadth than vaccine recipients. Substantial post-vaccination breadth of spike-specific CD8+ and CD4+ T cell responses was reported.

The treatment is: roughly 19 received Ad26.COV2.S at low or high dose, single or two shots; 5 received placebo; per-sample allocation not given. Specimen acquisition occurred on day 63 following the initial vaccine or placebo injection. V and J are TRBV7-3 and TRBJ2-3; 7 positions agree with TRBD1. The sample in question was peripheral blood, obtained in a trial of Ad26.COV2.S vaccine versus placebo. This clonotype originated in a person aged 18 to 59 who received the Ad26.COV2.S COVID-19 vaccine or a placebo. The DNA for the CDR3 is TGTGCCAGCAGCTCGGCGACAGGGTCTACGCAGTATTTT. This encodes CASSSATGSTQYF. Full variable domain (rest looked up from reference TRBV7-3 and TRBJ2-3): GAGVSQTPSNKVTEKGKYVELRCDPISGHTALYWYRQSLGQGPEFLIYFQGTGAADDSGLPNDRFFAVRPEGSVSTLKIQRTERGDSAVYLCASSSATGSTQYFGPGTRLTVL.